Presented here are 26 T cell receptor beta chains from one specimen sequenced in a study of T cell responses to AZD1222 COVID-19 vaccine. Assay used: immunoSEQ multiplex PCR; TCRdb lists only in-frame clones, some missing. This sample yields approximately 150,000 clones, of which approximately 88% are seen a single time; 2.2% belongs to the top ten. Sequencing was performed on peripheral blood, taken on day 0 of AZD1222 vaccination. Receptor source: an adult in good health.

Only one count was recorded for this clone. V gene TRBV9 combines with J gene TRBJ1-1; 7 bases line up with TRBD1. Unmatched junction bases numbered 4, after V lost 4 bases and J lost 1 base. Germline loops: CDR1 SGDLS, CDR2 YYNGEE. This CDR3 comprises 14 residues. This chain's CDR3 is CASSYDRANTEAFF. In nucleotides, the CDR3 is TGTGCCAGCAGCTATGACAGGGCGAACACTGAAGCTTTCTTT. Full variable domain (rest looked up from reference TRBV9 and TRBJ1-1): DSGVTQTPKHLITATGQRVTLRCSPRSGDLSVYWYQQSLDQGLQFLIQYYNGEERAKGNILERFSAQQFPDLHSELNLSSLELGDSALYFCASSYDRANTEAFFGQGTRLTVV.

The chain employs TRBV29-1 and TRBJ2-1; 7 bases are a match to TRBD1. CDR1 and CDR2 (germline): SQVTM, ANQGSEA. The CDR3 loop spans 16 amino acids. Unmatched junction bases numbered 20, after V lost 8 bases and J lost 7 bases. CDR3: CSLWTGQTYTGNEQFF. CDR3 coding DNA: TGCAGCCTATGGACAGGACAGACGTACACTGGGAATGAGCAGTTCTTC.

CDR3 sequence (DNA): TGCGCCAGCAACCTCGGGACAGGATCATGGAATGAGCAGTTCTTC. Its protein product is CASNLGTGSWNEQFF. V gene TRBV5-1 combines with J gene TRBJ2-1, with TRBD1 matching over 8 bases. Germline V gene sequence: CDR1 SGHRS, CDR2 YFSETQ. Trimming at V came to 6 bases and at J to 7 bases, leaving 12 bases not matched to a gene. The CDR3 consists of 15 residues.

V and J are TRBV14 and TRBJ2-7, with TRBD2 matching over 10 bases. The V gene end was trimmed by 4 bases and the J gene end by 6 bases; junction bases not matched to a gene: 9. This CDR3 region has 15 residues. CDR1 and CDR2 from the germline V gene are SGHDN and FVKESK. The CDR3 nucleotides are TGTGCCAGCAGCCGCCTCGGGACTAGCGTTCGCGAGCAGTACTTC. Translation gives CASSRLGTSVREQYF. The whole variable domain, remainder taken from reference TRBV14 and TRBJ2-7, is EAGVTQFPSHSVIEKGQTVTLRCDPISGHDNLYWYRRVMGKEIKFLLHFVKESKQDESGMPNNRFLAERTGGTYSTLKVQPAELEDSGVYFCASSRLGTSVREQYFGPGTRLTVT.

The V call is TRBV29-1, the J call TRBJ1-1, with D tentatively TRBD1 (6 bases). V lost 7 bases, J lost 0 bases, and 18 bases lay in between. CDR3 length equals 15 residues. CDR1 and CDR2 from the germline V gene are SQVTM and ANQGSEA. The CDR3 is CSGTKTGSMNTEAFF. The CDR3 nucleotides are TGCAGCGGGACCAAGACAGGCTCTATGAACACTGAAGCTTTCTTT.

The chain couples TRBV19 to TRBJ1-5; D may be TRBD1 (5 bases). CDR3 length: 15 amino acids. Trimming stripped 4 bases from V and 2 bases from J, with 12 bases between. Germline CDR1 is LNHDA and CDR2 is SQIVND (reference sequence). Written as DNA, the CDR3 is TGTGCCAGTAGTACTTCCAGGGAGGGCAATCAGCCCCAGCATTTT. Translated: CASSTSREGNQPQHF. The full variable domain, with the rest looked up from reference TRBV19 and TRBJ1-5, is DGGITQSPKYLFRKEGQNVTLSCEQNLNHDAMYWYRQDPGQGLRLIYYSQIVNDFQKGDIAEGYSVSREKKESFPLTVTSAQKNPTAFYLCASSTSREGNQPQHFGDGTRLSIL.

The rearrangement links TRBV19 to TRBJ1-1, with 8 bases that match TRBD1. Per the germline V gene, CDR1 is LNHDA and CDR2 is SQIVND (reference sequence). Trimming removed 8 bases from V and 2 bases from J; junction bases left unmatched: 10. The CDR3 length is 15 residues. In nucleotides, the CDR3 is TGTGCCAGTCCAAACAGGGGGATTAAAAACACTGAAGCTTTCTTT. Translation: CASPNRGIKNTEAFF.

This chain joins TRBV10-1 and TRBJ2-2; 12 nucleotides line up with TRBD2. Germline CDR1 and CDR2: WNHNN and SYGVQD (reference sequence). The CDR3 has 16 amino acids. V dropped 7 bases and J dropped 0; count of bases not matched to a gene: 3. The CDR3 region has the DNA TGCGCCAGCATACTAGCGGGAGGCCCGAACACCGGGGAGCTGTTTTTT. This codes for CASILAGGPNTGELFF.

This clone was recorded only once. The rearrangement links TRBV27 to TRBJ2-7; TRBD1 aligns across 10 bases. J gave up 4 bases and V 4 bases, and 16 bases lay outside the gene matches. The CDR3 sequence is 18 residues long. Germline CDR1 is MNHEY and CDR2 is SMNVEV (reference sequence). CDR3 protein: CASSSRTGGSRDRYEQYF. Here the CDR3 DNA reads TGTGCCAGCAGTTCTCGGACAGGGGGTTCGCGGGATCGTTACGAGCAGTACTTC.

The V and J genes are TRBV6-5 and TRBJ1-2, with unresolved D. The CDR3 is 12 residues long. CDR1 is MNHEY and CDR2 is SVGAGI in the germline V gene. The V end was cut by 6 bases, the J end by 6 bases, with 11 bases between. The DNA of the CDR3 is TGTGCCAGCAGAGGAGGGTCTGATGGCTACACCTTC. Translation: CASRGGSDGYTF.

V and J are TRBV6-5 and TRBJ1-5; no definite D call. The CDR3 extends over 13 amino acids. V dropped 7 bases and J dropped 5 bases, with 12 bases sitting between them. Germline V CDR1 and CDR2: MNHEY, SVGAGI. CDR3 loop: CASKGKRDQPQHF. The CDR3 DNA is TGTGCCAGCAAGGGCAAAAGGGATCAGCCCCAGCATTTT.

V and J are TRBV7-2 and TRBJ2-5; 8 bases align to TRBD1. Germline CDR1 SGHTA, CDR2 FQGNSA. Trimming took 5 bases from V and 5 from J; bases not matched to a gene: 7. CDR3 size: 14 residues. In DNA form, the CDR3 reads TGTGCCAGCAGCCGGGACAGGAGGGAGGAGACCCAGTACTTC. This encodes CASSRDRREETQYF.

The V call is TRBV10-3, the J call TRBJ2-6; D could derive from TRBD1 or TRBD2 (5 bases each). The CDR3 is 15 amino acids. Trimming shortened V by 11 bases and J by 0 bases, and 14 bases separated the two germline ends. Looked up from germline, CDR1 is ENHRY and CDR2 is SYGVKD. The CDR3 nucleotides read TGTGCCGCTTCCCGGGACCGCTCTGGGGCCAACGTCCTGACTTTC. This sequence encodes CAASRDRSGANVLTF.

The chain has TRBV19 and TRBJ1-2, with 7 bases identical to TRBD1. Germline V gene data show CDR1 as LNHDA and CDR2 as SQIVND (reference sequence). The CDR3 has 12 amino acids. V lost 10 bases to trimming and J lost 4 bases; unmatched junction nucleotides: 6. The CDR3 loop reads CATRDSFYGYTF. The CDR3 DNA reads TGTGCCACGAGGGACAGTTTCTATGGCTACACCTTC.

The DNA of the CDR3 is TGCAGCGCGTGGGGGCCAGGGTCCCGGGACCGGGGTTCCTACGAGCAGTACTTC. Residues: CSAWGPGSRDRGSYEQYF. V usage is TRBV29-1 and J usage is TRBJ2-7; tentative D call: TRBD1 (6 bases). V was shortened by 7 bases and J by 1 base, with 29 bases between the two germline ends. The length of the CDR3 is 18 residues. CDR1 is SQVTM and CDR2 is ANQGSEA in the germline V gene.

This clone was seen a handful of times. This chain connects TRBV25-1 to TRBJ1-2; D is perhaps TRBD1 (6 bases). Germline CDR1 is MGHDK and CDR2 is SYGVNS. The CDR3 contains 12 residues. Trimming removed 6 bases from V and 6 bases from J, with 11 bases in between. In nucleotides, the CDR3 is TGTGCCAGCAGACAGGGTTGGAATGGCTACACCTTC. Translating it yields CASRQGWNGYTF.

The rearrangement uses TRBV29-1 and TRBJ1-2; perhaps TRBD1 as D (6 bases). Trimming shortened V by 7 bases and J by 0 bases, and 12 bases separated the two germline ends. Germline values: CDR1 SQVTM, CDR2 ANQGSEA. The CDR3 runs to 13 residues. CDR3 sequence: CSAEGGANYGYTF. Written as DNA, the CDR3 is TGCAGCGCCGAGGGGGGAGCTAACTATGGCTACACCTTC.

The rearrangement links TRBV18 to TRBJ2-5, with 9 bases aligning to TRBD2. Germline-derived CDR1 and CDR2 are KGHSH and LQKENI. With V trimmed by 5 bases and J by 3 bases, 4 bases remained unmatched. This CDR3 is built from 14 residues. The CDR3 DNA sequence: TGTGCCAGCTCAGCGCGACTAGCGGAAGAGACCCAGTACTTC. This translates into CASSARLAEETQYF.

The CDR3 protein is CATSDGALTQYF. The DNA of the CDR3 is TGTGCCACCAGCGATGGCGCCTTAACCCAGTACTTC. The chain joins TRBV15 to TRBJ2-5; D is undetermined. CDR1 is LNHNV, CDR2 YYDKDF, per germline (reference sequence). This CDR3 region has 12 residues. Between the trimmed V and J ends, which lost 5 bases and 8 bases, there was a span of 12 bases.

V gene TRBV14 combines with J gene TRBJ1-6; D might be TRBD1 (6 bases). The CDR3 is 14 amino acids. V lost 3 bases and J 9 bases, leaving 12 bases between the germline ends. Germline assignment: CDR1 SGHDN and CDR2 FVKESK. The DNA for the CDR3 is TGTGCCAGCAGCCATGGACAGAGTGGTTCACCCCTCCACTTT. The encoded protein is CASSHGQSGSPLHF.

The rearrangement links TRBV5-6 to TRBJ2-2, with D tentatively TRBD2 (6 bases). V lost 4 bases, J lost 7 bases, and 14 bases lay in between. The germline V gene has CDR1 SGHDT and CDR2 YYEEEE. The CDR3 consists of 14 residues. CDR3 sequence (DNA): TGTGCCAGCAGCCCCACCTTGGGAGGCGGGGAGCTGTTTTTT. Translating gives CASSPTLGGGELFF.

Here the CDR3 reads CASSLVTHEKLFF. CDR3 nucleotide sequence: TGTGCCAGCAGCTTAGTGACCCATGAAAAACTGTTTTTT. The chain couples TRBV7-2 to TRBJ1-4, with D unclear. The CDR3 has 13 amino acids. V dropped 1 base and J dropped 6 bases, with 6 bases sitting between them. Germline V gene data show CDR1 as SGHTA and CDR2 as FQGNSA.

The chain carries TRBV7-2 and TRBJ1-5; D unresolved. The CDR3 has 13 amino acids. V lost 5 bases and J lost 3, with 8 bases in between. The V gene's germline CDR1 is SGHTA and CDR2 FQGNSA. CDR3 in DNA: TGTGCCAGCAGCCATCCCGACAATCAGCCCCAGCATTTT. This translates into CASSHPDNQPQHF.

This sequence joins TRBV5-4 and TRBJ2-7; D might be TRBD2 (7 bases). Germline V gene data show CDR1 as SGHNT and CDR2 as YYREEE (reference sequence). V lost 4 bases, J lost 5 bases, and 16 bases lay in between. This CDR3 has 14 residues. The CDR3 DNA reads as TGTGCCAGCAGCCGAGGGGGGGAGTTAAACGAGCAGTACTTC. Encoded protein: CASSRGGELNEQYF.

A single count supports this clone. At one of its ends the junction is not consistent with the germline gene, which may arise from a read error. The chain combines TRBV3-1 (or the pseudogene TRBV3-2) with TRBJ1-1; D gene uncertain. Germline assignment: CDR1 LGHDT and CDR2 YNNKEL (reference sequence). CDR3 length: 12 residues. This CDR3 is CASSQGASGLNF. The CDR3 coding sequence is TGTGCCAGCAGCCAAGGAGCGTCGGGGTTAAACTTT.

V usage is TRBV6-5 and J usage is TRBJ1-5; 7 bases are shared with TRBD1. The CDR3 extends over 15 amino acids. Trimming cost V 4 bases and J 5 bases; bases outside gene matches: 8. Germline loops: CDR1 MNHEY, CDR2 SVGAGI. The chain's CDR3 is CASSLQGGRDQPQHF. CDR3 in DNA: TGTGCCAGCAGTTTGCAGGGGGGAAGGGATCAGCCCCAGCATTTT.